The 17 T cell receptor beta chains reported below all come from one sample, sequenced in a study of beta chain features in type 1 diabetes. Notes on the study in general: People with Type 1 diabetes carried modestly yet significantly shorter TCRB CDR3s in all four CD4+ subsets.

The investigators reverse transcribed all of the isolated RNA, so they sequenced expressed TCRB transcripts. Sequencing was performed with immunoSEQ multiplex PCR; in TCRdb, only in-frame clones are kept and a portion is missing. Of hundreds of thousands of clones detected, about 14% appear once; the ten largest clones hold 0.03% to 0.045%. Their recognized antigens are unknown. Material for sequencing was naive CD4+ T cells from blood. These receptors came from a man younger than 35 with type 1 diabetes.

The chain links TRBV1 to TRBJ2-1; the table gives TRBD2 as D, unverified against the DNA. TRBV1 is shown as a pseudogene. The CDR3 is 20 residues long. CDR3 in amino acids: CTSSQERIGLAGSSYNEQFF. In nucleotides, the CDR3 is TGCACCAGCAGCCAAGAGAGGATCGGACTAGCGGGAAGCTCCTACAATGAGCAGTTCTTC.

This clone was seen only a few times. The chain combines TRBV5-4 with TRBJ1-1, with 10 bases aligning to TRBD1. V lost 1 base and J lost 4; bases outside the gene matches: 4. This CDR3 is 15 amino acids long. In germline, CDR1 is SGHNT, CDR2 YYREEE (reference sequence). The CDR3 region is CASSLMDRGSTEAFF. The CDR3 DNA reads as TGTGCCAGCAGCTTGATGGACAGGGGGAGCACTGAAGCTTTCTTT.

This clone was counted between two and nine times. J is TRBJ2-3 and V is TRBV7-3, with 9 nucleotides matching TRBD2. The CDR3 has 14 amino acids. Germline V gene sequence: CDR1 SGHTA, CDR2 FQGTGA. Trimming took 5 bases from V and 1 from J; bases not matched to a gene: 1. CDR3 DNA: TGTGCCAGCAGCCCTAGCGGGGGCACAGATACGCAGTATTTT. This translates into CASSPSGGTDTQYF. Using reference TRBV7-3 and TRBJ2-3 for the parts outside the CDR3, the full variable domain is GAGVSQTPSNKVTEKGKYVELRCDPISGHTALYWYRQSLGQGPEFLIYFQGTGAADDSGLPNDRFFAVRPEGSVSTLKIQRTERGDSAVYLCASSPSGGTDTQYFGPGTRLTVL.

The V gene is TRBV19, the J gene TRBJ2-3; 9 bases agree with TRBD2. This CDR3 region has 14 residues. Germline lookup yields CDR1 LNHDA and CDR2 SQIVND (reference sequence). The V and J ends lost 3 bases and 5 bases, in that order; junction bases with no gene match: 3. CDR3 in amino acids: CASSISGRRDTQYF. In DNA, the CDR3 is TGTGCCAGTAGTATTAGCGGGAGAAGAGATACGCAGTATTTT.

V usage is TRBV30 and J usage is TRBJ2-3; D is ambiguous. The V gene's germline CDR1 is GTSNPN and CDR2 SVGIG (reference sequence). Between the trimmed V and J ends, which lost 3 bases and 7 bases, there was a span of 11 bases. This CDR3 has 12 residues. CDR3 coding DNA: TGTGCCTGGAGCGCCGAGCAGTATACGCAGTATTTT. Protein product: CAWSAEQYTQYF.

On this clone itself: Distinct nucleotide sequences in the sample also encode this CDR3. The V gene is TRBV6-5, the J gene TRBJ1-1, with a weak D call TRBD1 (5 bases). Trimming shortened V by 0 bases and J by 1 base, and 9 bases separated the two germline ends. Germline CDR1 and CDR2: MNHEY and SVGAGI. This CDR3 is 15 amino acids long. CDR3 bases: TGTGCCAGCAGTTACTCCGCAGGGCCGAACACTGAAGCTTTCTTT. Its translation is CASSYSAGPNTEAFF.

The chain uses TRBV30 and TRBJ2-1; D may be TRBD2 (7 bases). Trimming took off 4 bases at V and 10 bases at J, with 26 bases between the two ends. The V gene's germline CDR1 is GTSNPN and CDR2 SVGIG (reference sequence). The CDR3 runs 16 residues. The CDR3 nucleotides read TGTGCCTGGATATCAATTGGGGGGGCCCCCGAAGGGGAGCAGTTCTTC. Protein: CAWISIGGAPEGEQFF.

The V gene is TRBV30, the J gene TRBJ1-2; 7 nucleotides align to TRBD1. V dropped 4 bases and J dropped 5; count of bases not matched to a gene: 7. The CDR3 totals 13 residues. Germline-derived CDR1 and CDR2 are GTSNPN and SVGIG (reference sequence). CDR3 nucleotides: TGTGCCTGGATGGCGACAGGGATTTATGGCTACACCTTC. This codes for CAWMATGIYGYTF. Drawing the rest from reference TRBV30 and TRBJ1-2, the complete variable domain is SQTIHQWPATLVQPVGSPLSLECTVEGTSNPNLYWYRQAAGRGLQLLFYSVGIGQISSEVPQNLSASRPQDRQFILSSKKLLLSDSGFYLCAWMATGIYGYTFGSGTRLTVV.

The rearrangement links TRBV30 to TRBJ2-2; D is uncertain. This CDR3 spans 11 amino acids. Per the germline V gene, CDR1 is GTSNPN and CDR2 is SVGIG (reference sequence). Deletions cut 4 bases from V and 4 bases from J, with 4 bases between. The CDR3 DNA follows: TGTGCCTGGACGCGCACCGGGGAGCTGTTTTTT. Its protein product is CAWTRTGELFF.

V gene TRBV5-6 combines with J gene TRBJ2-7; D may match TRBD1 or TRBD2 (5 bases each). Germline V gene sequence: CDR1 SGHDT, CDR2 YYEEEE. The CDR3 is 14 residues long. Between the trimmed V and J ends, which lost 6 bases and 0 bases, there was a span of 13 bases. The DNA for the CDR3 is TGTGCCAGCACTCGAGGGGATAGCTCCTACGAGCAGTACTTC. Translation gives CASTRGDSSYEQYF.

The chain employs TRBV6-5 and TRBJ2-7, with 8 positions matching TRBD1. The CDR3 length is 14 residues. V shed 4 bases and J 3 bases; nucleotides not matched to a gene: 5. CDR1 is MNHEY, CDR2 SVGAGI, per germline. This CDR3 is CASSFEDRVYEQYF. CDR3 in DNA: TGTGCCAGCAGTTTTGAGGACAGGGTCTACGAGCAGTACTTC.

This clone was counted between two and nine times. The V gene is TRBV5-4, the J gene TRBJ2-3; weak D call: TRBD2 (6 bases). The germline CDR1 and CDR2 sequences are SGHNT and YYREEE (reference sequence). Trimming stripped 7 bases from V and 2 bases from J, with 14 bases between. The length of the CDR3 is 14 residues. The CDR3 reads CASSSAGSTDTQYF. The CDR3 coding sequence is TGTGCCAGCTCCTCTGCGGGGTCCACAGATACGCAGTATTTT.

The chain recombines TRBV28 with TRBJ2-3; D is possibly TRBD1 (5 bases). The CDR3 runs 14 residues. CDR1 is MDHEN, CDR2 SYDVKM, per germline. V dropped 4 bases and J dropped 3 bases, with 11 bases sitting between them. The CDR3 region is CASSSGSATDTQYF. In nucleotides, the CDR3 is TGTGCCAGCAGTTCAGGGTCGGCAACAGATACGCAGTATTTT.

This clone has a handful of counts. V is TRBV9 and J is TRBJ1-1, with D possibly TRBD1 on 5 matching bases. The CDR3 contains 15 residues. The germline V gene encodes CDR1 SGDLS and CDR2 YYNGEE. Trimming pared 4 bases from V and 5 bases from J, leaving 18 bases between. CDR3 protein: CASSTQWGRRTEAFF. In DNA, the CDR3 is TGTGCCAGCAGCACCCAATGGGGGAGAAGGACTGAAGCTTTCTTT.

The genes are TRBV11-3 and TRBJ2-1; 12 bases line up with TRBD2. Germline V gene sequence: CDR1 SGHNT, CDR2 YENEEA. J lost 4 bases, V lost 1 base, and 5 bases had no gene match. The CDR3 consists of 17 residues. The DNA for the CDR3 is TGTGCCAGCAGCTTAGTATCCCTAGCGGGGGGGTACAATGAGCAGTTCTTC. Translating gives CASSLVSLAGGYNEQFF. Together with reference TRBV11-3 and TRBJ2-1, the CDR3 gives the full variable domain: EAGVVQSPRYKIIEKKQPVAFWCNPISGHNTLYWYLQNLGQGPELLIRYENEEAVDDSQLPKDRFSAERLKGVDSTLKIQPAELGDSAVYLCASSLVSLAGGYNEQFFGPGTRLTVL.

This clone was observed a few times. The chain joins TRBV30 to TRBJ2-2; 8 bases agree with TRBD2. The V and J ends lost 8 bases and 0 bases, in that order; junction bases with no gene match: 2. The CDR3 extends over 13 amino acids. Germline V lookup: CDR1 GTSNPN, CDR2 SVGIG (reference sequence). The CDR3 region has the DNA TGTGCCCAGGGACTAGCGAACACCGGGGAGCTGTTTTTT. It specifies CAQGLANTGELFF.

A few counts support this clone. This chain uses TRBV6-1 with TRBJ1-5; TRBD1 matches 11 bases. In germline, CDR1 is MNHNS, CDR2 SASEGT. The V gene end was trimmed by 8 bases and the J gene end by 0 bases; junction bases not matched to a gene: 6. CDR3 length equals 16 residues. In nucleotides, the CDR3 is TGTGCCAGCGGTGGGACAGGGGGTTATAGCAATCAGCCCCAGCATTTT. Its translation: CASGGTGGYSNQPQHF.